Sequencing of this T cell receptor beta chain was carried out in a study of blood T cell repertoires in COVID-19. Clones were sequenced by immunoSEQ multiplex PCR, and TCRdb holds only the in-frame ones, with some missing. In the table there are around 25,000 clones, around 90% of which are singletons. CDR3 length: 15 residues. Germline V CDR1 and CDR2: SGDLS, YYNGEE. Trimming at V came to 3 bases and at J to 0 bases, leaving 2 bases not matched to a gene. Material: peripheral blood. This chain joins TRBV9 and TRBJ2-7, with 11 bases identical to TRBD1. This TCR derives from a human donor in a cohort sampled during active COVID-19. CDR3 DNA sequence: TGTGCCAGCAGCGCCGGGACAGGGGGCTCCTACGAGCAGTACTTC. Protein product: CASSAGTGGSYEQYF.